The clone carrying this TCR beta chain appeared a few times. The data are from a study of blood T cell repertoires in COVID-19. Looking at the study overall: Donors in the United States, Italy and Spain gave samples during acute or convalescent COVID-19. T cells, B-cell-depleted T cells, or PBMCs supplied cDNA or gDNA.

As processed by the authors: Cell counts per sample came from amplifying reference gene primers. Sequenced by immunoSEQ multiplex PCR; TCRdb stores in-frame clones only, minus some. The D gene and trimming were derived from the DNA, and the V and J assignments and clone size from that table. Of fewer than 300,000 clones listed, 80% to 90% were seen once; the top ten hold over 9%. V gave up 0 bases and J gave up 4 bases; unmatched junction bases: 4. This CDR3 is built from 15 residues. The germline V gene encodes CDR1 SGHTA and CDR2 FQGNSA. Sample: peripheral blood. V and J are TRBV7-2 and TRBJ2-7; 9 positions match TRBD1. The receptor comes from a woman aged 45-59 years who had recovered from COVID-19. Here the CDR3 DNA reads TGTGCCAGCAGCTTAGCGGGACAGGGTATATACGAGCAGTACTTC. Translation: CASSLAGQGIYEQYF.